The rows below give T cell receptor beta chains drawn from one sample of a study of blood T cell repertoires in COVID-19. The assay was immunoSEQ multiplex PCR, and TCRdb's table has in-frame clones only and misses some. The profile shows under 20,000 clones, 90% to 95% of them singletons. Specimen: peripheral blood. Every receptor here comes from a human donor in a cohort sampled during active COVID-19. The CDR3 runs from the conserved cysteine through the conserved F or W. A D gene is named only where the DNA matches it firmly. Clone size is given for some rows only: seen once, a few or many times, or a class if the clone is expanded.

v_call: TRBV24-1
j_call: TRBJ2-1
d_call: TRBD2
clone_size: few
cdr3_aa: CATSESGRATEQFF
cdr3_nt: TGTGCCACCAGTGAAAGCGGGAGGGCCACTGAGCAGTTCTTC

v_call: TRBV2
j_call: TRBJ1-6
d_call: TRBD1
clone_size: -
cdr3_aa: CASSGGETGLNSPLHF
cdr3_nt: TGTGCCAGCAGTGGGGGGGAGACAGGGTTGAATTCACCCCTCCACTTT

v_call: TRBV19
j_call: TRBJ1-1
d_call: -
clone_size: -
cdr3_aa: CASSINGAGVGNTEAFF
cdr3_nt: TGTGCCAGTAGTATAAACGGGGCGGGGGTCGGGAACACTGAAGCTTTCTTT

v_call: TRBV6-5
j_call: TRBJ1-1
d_call: -
clone_size: -
cdr3_aa: CASSHKINTEAFF
cdr3_nt: TGTGCCAGCAGCCACAAGATTAACACTGAAGCTTTCTTT

v_call: TRBV6-5
j_call: TRBJ1-1
d_call: TRBD1
clone_size: -
cdr3_aa: CASSPTGGGDTEAFF
cdr3_nt: TGTGCCAGCAGTCCGACAGGGGGCGGGGACACTGAAGCTTTCTTT

v_call: TRBV27
j_call: TRBJ1-1
d_call: -
clone_size: -
cdr3_aa: CASSFSGSLNTEAFF
cdr3_nt: TGTGCCAGCAGTTTTTCGGGTTCCCTGAACACTGAAGCTTTCTTT

v_call: TRBV6-5
j_call: TRBJ2-7
d_call: -
clone_size: -
cdr3_aa: CASLTGSGEQYF
cdr3_nt: TGTGCCAGTCTTACAGGTTCCGGCGAGCAGTACTTC

v_call: TRBV6-5
j_call: TRBJ1-4
d_call: TRBD1
clone_size: -
cdr3_aa: CASKPVQGGIEKLFF
cdr3_nt: TGTGCCAGCAAACCAGTACAGGGGGGGATAGAAAAACTGTTTTTT

v_call: TRBV10-2
j_call: TRBJ1-5
d_call: TRBD1
clone_size: -
cdr3_aa: CASSGQGHQPQHF
cdr3_nt: TGCGCCAGCAGTGGACAGGGGCACCAGCCCCAGCATTTT

v_call: TRBV19
j_call: TRBJ1-1
d_call: TRBD1
clone_size: -
cdr3_aa: CASSLDRGGTEAFF
cdr3_nt: TGTGCCAGTAGTCTGGACAGGGGGGGGACTGAAGCTTTCTTT

v_call: TRBV28
j_call: TRBJ2-3
d_call: TRBD1
clone_size: once
cdr3_aa: CASRGQGTDTQYF
cdr3_nt: TGTGCCAGCAGGGGACAGGGGACAGATACGCAGTATTTT